These T cell receptor beta chains were read from a single sample in a study of blood T cell repertoires in COVID-19. Libraries were prepared by immunoSEQ multiplex PCR; TCRdb keeps only in-frame clonotypes and omits some of them. The sample yields a few hundred thousand clones, around 86% seen once. Sequencing was carried out using peripheral blood. Source of these receptors: a man aged 18 to 30 with active or convalescent COVID-19. Both conserved end residues are part of each CDR3. Each record gives: D gene, V gene, clone size, J gene, CDR3 DNA, CDR3 protein. A D gene is named only where the DNA matches it firmly. Rows give clone size only sometimes, using once, few, many, or a class for an expanded clone.

TRBD1	TRBV7-2	.	TRBJ2-7	TGTGCCAGCAGCGCCCAGGGGGCTACCTACGAGCAGTACTTC	CASSAQGATYEQYF
.	TRBV7-9	once	TRBJ2-5	TGTGCCAGCAGCATCTGGGGCAGCCCGGAGACCCAGTACTTC	CASSIWGSPETQYF
TRBD2	TRBV2	.	TRBJ2-1	TGTGCCAGCAGTGAAGGTTTTCTAGCGGGTTACAATGAGCAGTTCTTC	CASSEGFLAGYNEQFF
TRBD2	TRBV7-9	.	TRBJ2-1	TGTGCCAGCAGCTTAGCGCTGGGACTAGTGTCCTACAATGAGCAGTTCTTC	CASSLALGLVSYNEQFF
TRBD1	TRBV27	.	TRBJ2-7	TGTGCCAGCAGTAGAGGACAGGGTAGGTCCTACGAGCAGTACTTC	CASSRGQGRSYEQYF
TRBD1	TRBV29-1	.	TRBJ1-4	TGCAGCGTCGCACGACAGGGCAATGGGGAAAAACTGTTTTTT	CSVARQGNGEKLFF
TRBD2	TRBV11-2	.	TRBJ2-3	TGTGCCAGCAGCCCGTTGACTAGCGGGACGGATACGCAGTATTTT	CASSPLTSGTDTQYF
TRBD1	TRBV3-1/TRBV3-2	.	TRBJ1-2	TGTGCCAGCAGCCCCGGAGGCGGGACAGGGTTCTATGGCTACACCTTC	CASSPGGGTGFYGYTF
.	TRBV7-2	.	TRBJ2-3	TGTGCCAGCAGCTATGTCATCCACAGGAGCACAGATACGCAGTATTTT	CASSYVIHRSTDTQYF
.	TRBV6-4	.	TRBJ2-3	TGTGCCAGCAGTGTTGGGGGCTATAGCACAGATACGCAGTATTTT	CASSVGGYSTDTQYF
.	TRBV19	few	TRBJ1-6	TGTGCCAGTAGCGATCGGGGGGTTGCCGCTTCACCCCTCCACTTT	CASSDRGVAASPLHF
TRBD1	TRBV6-5	once	TRBJ1-4	TGTGCCAGCAGTTACTCGGGGGGACAGGTCGCTCAAAAACTGTTTTTT	CASSYSGGQVAQKLFF
TRBD2	TRBV9	.	TRBJ2-1	TGTGCCAGCAGCCCTACTCTCGGGACTAGAGACAATGAGCAGTTCTTC	CASSPTLGTRDNEQFF
TRBD2	TRBV29-1	.	TRBJ2-3	TGCAGCGTACCGGGACTAGCGGCTTGGAGACCCGCAGATACGCAGTATTTT	CSVPGLAAWRPADTQYF
.	TRBV24-1	.	TRBJ2-2	TGTGCCACCAGTGACCCTGGTCGGACCGGGGAGCTGTTTTTT	CATSDPGRTGELFF
.	TRBV28	.	TRBJ1-5	TGTGCCAGCAGGAGTGGCAATCAGCCCCAGCATTTT	CASRSGNQPQHF
.	TRBV30	.	TRBJ1-2	TGTGCCTGGGGTGGGCTGGGCTACACCTTC	CAWGGLGYTF
TRBD1	TRBV5-1	once	TRBJ2-6	TGCGCCAGCAGCTTACAGGGGGTTGGGGCCAACGTCCTGACTTTC	CASSLQGVGANVLTF
TRBD2	TRBV11-2	once	TRBJ2-3	TGTGCCAGCAGCTTACTAGCGGGAGGGTACACAGATACGCAGTATTTT	CASSLLAGGYTDTQYF
TRBD1	TRBV18	few	TRBJ1-1	TGTGCCAGCTCACCCCGGGAGGGGGCGGTAGCTCAGAACACTGAAGCTTTCTTT	CASSPREGAVAQNTEAFF
.	TRBV4-1	.	TRBJ2-1	TGCGCCAGCAGCCCCGGGAGCAGGCAGTTCTTC	CASSPGSRQFF
.	TRBV18	.	TRBJ2-7	TGTGCCAGCTCACCACCGACCGGTTCACTAGCAGGGTACGAGCAGTACTTC	CASSPPTGSLAGYEQYF
.	TRBV6-5	.	TRBJ1-2	TGTGCCAGTCATAACGACCGGGTTCCTAACTATGGCTACACCTTC	CASHNDRVPNYGYTF
.	TRBV7-9	.	TRBJ2-1	TGTGCCAGCAGCTCGGGTAGGACGGGAACCCGCCACGAGCAGTTCTTC	CASSSGRTGTRHEQFF
.	TRBV27	.	TRBJ2-7	TGTGCCAGCACTTATCGTCTCGAGAGCTCCTACGAGCAGTACTTC	CASTYRLESSYEQYF
TRBD1	TRBV18	.	TRBJ2-7	TGTGCCAGCTCACAGGGACAGGGCGACGAGCAGTACTTC	CASSQGQGDEQYF
.	TRBV4-2	few	TRBJ1-6	TGTGCCAGCAGCGGGGGGGATTCACCCCTCCACTTT	CASSGGDSPLHF
.	TRBV9	.	TRBJ2-1	TGTGCCAGCAGCGCCCCCGGGACAACTTCCAATGAGCAGTTCTTC	CASSAPGTTSNEQFF
.	TRBV11-2	.	TRBJ1-1	TGTGCCAGCAGCTTACGGGAATCGTGGACTGAAGCTTTCTTT	CASSLRESWTEAFF